This T cell receptor (beta chain) was retrieved from a study of blood T cell repertoires in COVID-19 (TCRdb year 2020). With regard to the full study: The collaborator samples originated in the United States, Italy and Spain and spanned the acute and convalescent phases of COVID-19. The material from the prospective study consisted of cDNA or gDNA derived from T cells, B-cell-depleted T cells, or PBMCs. The dataset comprised deeply sampled blood TCRbeta repertoires from subjects exposed to, actively infected with, or recovered from COVID-19. The repertoires were made available in a free public database intended to serve as a resource for research on the immune response to SARS-CoV-2. Samples were obtained from the ongoing ImmuneRACE study (first 160 participants) and from 1,000 to 1,500 subjects provided by 6 global collaborators. A de-identified subject ID, COVID-19 status, age in years and sex were almost always included in the sample metadata. HLA class I and class II types, where available, came from metadata supplied by the sample provider rather than from assay-based typing.

Points on this clone: Its specific antigen is unknown. No clone much larger than this one lies a single base away; base qualities are absent.

Summary of the overall study and its limitations: Clinical and demographic metadata were provided uncurated, with the amount varying by source and participant.

The immunoSEQ Assay, a bias-controlled multiplex PCR, was used to amplify TCRbeta CDR3 regions from genomic DNA. Per the authors' processing: Nucleated cell counts per sample were estimated from amplification of reference gene primers within the assay. To quantify the absolute abundance of each unique TCRbeta CDR3 rearrangement, sequence reads were collapsed and filtered. Productive Simpson clonality was computed per sample as the square root of Simpson's diversity index over productive rearrangements. The table comes from immuneACCESS by way of TCRdb, which keeps in-frame sequences with V and J called. Part of the clones is missing from these tables; in studies checked, under half for an unresolved V gene and the rest for unknown reasons. The V and J calls and clone size were taken over from that table, and D and trimming were inferred from the DNA. This sample is represented by around 310,000 clones; just under 90% of them were singletons. The ten largest clones take up about 8.4% of the sample.

Germline trimming amounts to 6 bases on V and 5 bases on J, with 9 as the count of junction bases outside the gene matches. CDR1 and CDR2 were assigned from the germline V gene as MNHEY and SVGAGI. The CDR3 covers 14 residues, taking in both the cysteine and the phenylalanine. Only CDR3 DNA is held: 42 bases, read in frame from base 1. Participants in the prospective study were aged roughly 18 to 100 years, lived in 24 United States geographic areas, and enrolled through a virtual design. Cohort assignment in the prospective study relied on participant-reported clinical history from a screening survey and a study questionnaire. ImmuneRACE Cohort 3 recovered participants were defined by two consecutive negative NP/OP PCR tests, healthcare professional clearance, or symptom resolution. Each participant in the prospective study had whole blood, serum and a nasopharyngeal or oropharyngeal swab collected by mobile phlebotomists. Prospective study participants could optionally give additional blood draws and questionnaires over a roughly 2-month period. Before DNA extraction, blood samples from the prospective study were shipped at room temperature or frozen.

The receptor comes from a woman in her 30s who had recovered from COVID-19. The chain was built from TRBV6-5 and TRBJ2-5, and 7 junctional nucleotides match TRBD2. The source material was PBMCs or T cells enriched from blood (not recorded which). The CDR3 loop reads CASSVPGGVETQYF. The DNA sequence is given as TGTGCCAGCAGCGTGCCGGGGGGAGTGGAGACCCAGTACTTC.